This section outlines one T cell receptor beta chain sequence together with its context. This record belongs to a study of cytomegalovirus exposure and HLA in healthy donors. The CDR3 has 15 residues. Per germline, CDR1 SGHDT and CDR2 YYEEEE. Trimming left V 0 bases short and J 2 bases short, with 10 bases between. This PCR relied on a set of 60 Vbeta primers and 13 Jbeta primers. Clones were sequenced by immunoSEQ multiplex PCR, and TCRdb holds only the in-frame ones, with some missing. This table holds about 120,000 clones, roughly 82% found once. This sequence was found in a man between 18 and 29 years old in good health and CMV-seropositive. The sequenced sample consisted of PBMCs. The V call is TRBV5-6, the J call TRBJ2-3; TRBD2 might be the D (6 bases). The CDR3 DNA sequence: TGTGCCAGCAGCTTGGATGTGGGACTCACAGATACGCAGTATTTT. It translates to CASSLDVGLTDTQYF.